This record concerns one T cell receptor beta chain sequence. There is no known antigen for this receptor. No much larger clone exists at a distance of one base, and base qualities are not known. The germline V gene (reference sequence) gives CDR1 as DFQATT and CDR2 as SNEGSKA. The CDR3 numbers 15 residues from cysteine through valine. CDR3 DNA only is kept here, 45 bases in frame from base 1. The junction shows trimming of 5 bases on V and 9 bases on J, plus 26 bases between the germline ends. The entry originates in a study of T cells after yellow fever vaccination (dated by TCRdb to the late 2010s). Study-wide context: Libraries from fractions with low cell numbers were prepared with the SMART-Seq v4 Ultra Low Input RNA kit. The cohort comprised two healthy male donors, one aged 18 to 30 and one aged 30 to 40 years. To track T-cell clones before and after primary and booster YFV17D yellow fever vaccination, bulk TCR alpha and beta repertoires were sequenced longitudinally. Bulk PBMC replicates and cell subsets were isolated from blood drawn at multiple timepoints before and after both primary and secondary immunization. What the research found in general, with its limitations: Only a couple of donors were included in the study, so the extent to which the findings can be generalized is limited. A small fraction of clonotypes showed up in both the CD4 and CD8 compartments, probably as a result of convergent recombination. After the booster, most clones that had expanded after primary vaccination were detected again (approximately 97% of CD4 and roughly 86% of CD8), suggesting broad maintenance of memory. Compared with the primary T-cell response, the secondary T-cell response was weaker but faster, peaking on day 5 rather than day 15. Computational filtering was needed because FACS-sorted repertoires could contain abundant contaminating clonotypes from the bulk population.

The listed sequencing device is Illumina NovaSeq 6000. TCR cDNA was made using 5'RACE template switching, a step that added a universal primer site and unique molecular identifiers. Priming for cDNA synthesis came from both the TCR alpha and TCR beta constant segments. Library amplification used two PCR steps, and the second PCR step added sample barcodes and sequencing adapters. Libraries were sequenced on Illumina HiSeq 2500 (2x100 bp) or NovaSeq (2x150 bp). Under the source paper's analysis protocol: Reads were demultiplexed and collapsed into UMI consensus sequences with MIGEC, and V(D)J alignment was performed with MiXCR. Vaccine-responding clonotypes were identified with edgeR using replicate PBMC samples, with FDR below 0.01 and a log2 fold change above 5 up to day 15 being required. Each bulk clonotype was labeled CD4 or CD8 based on which sequenced repertoire, CD4 or CD8, contained the clonotype at higher abundance. TCRdb applied fastp at Q25 and MiXCR to the public reads, then kept only in-frame beta chains. Duplicate CDR3 protein sequences are folded into a single record with the most common DNA and genes. The V and J calls were not made by the authors but by TCRdb's processing. This sample is represented by 340,000 or so distinct CDR3 sequences; around 13% of them were singletons. 2.5% to 4% of the sample rests with the top ten.

The treatment or condition tag for this specimen amounts to: live attenuated yellow fever vaccine strain. A standard Ficoll-Paque protocol was used to isolate PBMCs from peripheral blood. Dynabeads CD4 and CD8 positive selection kits were used to isolate CD4 and CD8 T-cell fractions. RNA was extracted with TriZol from bulk PBMCs, CD4 and CD8 fractions, and dextramer-positive and dextramer-negative fractions. The TCR comes from a young man who received the YFV17D yellow fever vaccine. The V and J genes are TRBV20-1 and TRBJ2-7; a tentative D call is TRBD1 (6 bases match). This specimen consisted of CD4+ T cells sorted from PBMCs, obtained 15 days after the yellow fever booster vaccination. The CDR3 protein sequence reads: CSAPMFATGPGVQYV. The DNA is TGCAGTGCTCCTATGTTTGCCACAGGGCCTGGGGTGCAGTACGTC.